The T cell receptor (beta chain) under discussion was sequenced for a study of quantifying T cell responses using KT2 cells (dated by TCRdb to 2017 to 2019). Study-wide context: RNA was DNase-treated and reverse transcribed with TCR alpha and beta constant-region primers, mostly using SuperScript III. The efficiency of the T4 ligation step under optimum conditions was estimated to be greater than 9.5%. To prevent over-amplification, PCR2 was performed as a SYBR Green qPCR and halted at a predetermined fluorescence threshold.

Results the study describes overall, beyond this receptor: At very high KT2 spike-in numbers, detection of KT2 sequences reached saturation. A linear scaling of KT2 alpha and beta sequence counts with input KT2 cell number was observed over several orders of magnitude. This TCR sequencing study did not compare the pipeline side by side with other TCR sequencing techniques. Even at the lowest spike-in tested, roughly one KT2 cell per 100,000 PBMC, KT2 sequences were still detected.

About this clonotype: Its antigen remains undetermined. The input lacks base qualities; no much larger clone sits a single base away.

Known numbers of KT2, a T cell clone whose TCR had been sequenced previously, were spiked into unfractionated PBMC to test the sensitivity and accuracy of the pipeline. A range of KT2-to-PBMC ratios was produced by mixing KT2 cells with a fixed number of PBMC. The germline V gene supplies CDR1 SNHLY and CDR2 FYNNEI. Reading from cysteine to phenylalanine, the CDR3 counts 13 amino acids. The kept DNA is CDR3 alone, 39 bases in frame from the first base. Trimming removed 8 bases from V and 7 bases from J; the gene matches leave 6 bases unexplained. The protocol used for the library was UMI-ligation and nested PCR. A single-stranded oligonucleotide bearing the Illumina SP2 sequence and a UMI was ligated to the 3' end of the cDNA with T4 RNA ligase 1. PCR1 used around 4 cycles (98 degrees C 15 s, 69 degrees C 30 s, 72 degrees C 40 s), and the beta primer was an equimolar mix of RC1.1 and RC1.2 that covered TRBC1 and TRBC2. Starting at PCR2, the TCR alpha and beta chains were handled separately, and sample indices and Illumina adaptors were added. The UMI was composed of 12 random nucleotides, arranged as two hexamers separated by a spacer, and was positioned after an 8-base spacer. Libraries were sequenced on an Illumina MiSeq using v2 2x251 paired-end chemistry, with about a dozen samples typically included per run. PhiX DNA at roughly 5-8% was added to each sequencing library to increase diversity. Processing in the source paper ran as follows. The raw reads were converted into FASTQ with bcl2fastq and then demultiplexed by dual indices with Demultiplexor. V and J genes were assigned by Decombinator through tag matching, with a single base-pair mismatch permitted. UMIs were used by Collapsinator to correct both sequencing errors and frequency errors caused by PCR heterogeneity. CDR3Translator converted Decombinator identifiers into nucleotide sequence, translated that sequence into amino acids, and extracted CDR3 based on C- and N-terminal motifs. A cluster of KT2 sequences sharing one unique molecular identifier was counted as one distinct KT2 TCR. The public reads were quality trimmed at Q25 with fastp and then assembled into clones with MiXCR by TCRdb, keeping productive beta chains. Entries are consolidated by CDR3 protein sequence, retaining the most common genes and DNA. What appears here as the V and J calls and clone size reflects TCRdb's work, not the paper's. Recorded for this sample are approximately 46,000 distinct CDR3 sequences; under 14% of them occurred a single time. The top ten hold roughly a tenth of the sample.

This receptor was taken from a human donor. Sequencing was carried out using PBMCs spiked with cells of the T cell clone KT2. Recombination connected TRBV2 to TRBJ1-5, and 9 junction bases match TRBD1. CDR3 loop: CASAWDRAQPQHF. The sequenced DNA is TGTGCCAGCGCCTGGGACAGGGCGCAGCCCCAGCATTTT.